This TCR beta chain was identified in a study of T cell responses to AZD1222 COVID-19 vaccine. Study conclusions and caveats: The breadth and depth of Spike-specific TCRs increased once two AZD1222 doses had been given. The study sampled repertoires only after the peak T cell response. Dominant CD4 TCR responses targeted spike regions 160-218 and 743-854.

Sequencing was performed with immunoSEQ multiplex PCR; in TCRdb, only in-frame clones are kept and a portion is missing. The sample lists 95,000 to 150,000 clones, over 80% occurring once. This CDR3 comprises 13 residues. Trimming removed 2 bases at V and 5 bases at J, with 9 bases between. For this clone: Its cognate antigen is unknown.

V gene TRBV12-3 or TRBV12-4 combines with J gene TRBJ1-2; possibly TRBD1 for D (5 bases). The TCR comes from an adult in good health. The sequenced sample was peripheral blood, obtained on day 0 of AZD1222 vaccination. This CDR3 is CASSLRGGYGYTF. In nucleotides, the CDR3 is TGTGCCAGCAGTTTAAGGGGTGGGTATGGCTACACCTTC.